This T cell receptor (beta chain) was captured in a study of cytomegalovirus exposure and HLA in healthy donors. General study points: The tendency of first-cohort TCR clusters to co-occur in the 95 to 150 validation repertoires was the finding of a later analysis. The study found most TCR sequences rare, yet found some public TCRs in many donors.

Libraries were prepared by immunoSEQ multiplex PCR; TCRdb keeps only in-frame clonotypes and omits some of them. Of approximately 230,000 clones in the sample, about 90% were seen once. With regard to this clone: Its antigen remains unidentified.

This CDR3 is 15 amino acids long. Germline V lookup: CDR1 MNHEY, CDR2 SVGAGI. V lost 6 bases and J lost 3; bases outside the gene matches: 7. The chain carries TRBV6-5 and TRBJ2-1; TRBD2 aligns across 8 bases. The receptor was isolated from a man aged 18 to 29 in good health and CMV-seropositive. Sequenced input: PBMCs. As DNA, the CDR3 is TGTGCCAGCAGCCGCATCCTAGCGGGCTACAATGAGCAGTTCTTC. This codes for CASSRILAGYNEQFF.